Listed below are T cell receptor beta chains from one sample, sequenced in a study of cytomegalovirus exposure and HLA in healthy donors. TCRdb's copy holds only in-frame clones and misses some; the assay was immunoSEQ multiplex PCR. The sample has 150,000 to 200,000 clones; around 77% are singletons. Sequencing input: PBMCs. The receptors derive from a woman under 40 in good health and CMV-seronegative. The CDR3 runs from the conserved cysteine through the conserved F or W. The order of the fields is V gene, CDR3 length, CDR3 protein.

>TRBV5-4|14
CASSPQGAEYGYTF
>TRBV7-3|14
CASSLNRFQETQYF
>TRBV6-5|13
CASSPRENYGYTF
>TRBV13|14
CASSLEDSPYEQYF
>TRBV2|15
CASRITEYSNQPQHF
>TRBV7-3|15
CASSLFGGYNSPLHF
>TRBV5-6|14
CASSLDRAHAEAFF
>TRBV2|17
CASSGAGVAGGKETQYF
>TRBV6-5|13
CASRETGLYEQYF
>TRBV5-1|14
CASSLREPREKLFF
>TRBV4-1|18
CASSQDVSGGGLNYGYTF
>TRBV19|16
CASSRGGGANTGELFF
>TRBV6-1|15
CASSEGAGYTDTQYF
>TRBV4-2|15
CASSPGNSGHYEQYF
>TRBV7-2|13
CASSYDRADGYTF
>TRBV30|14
CAWSVGVVNEKLFF
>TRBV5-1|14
CASSNGGEGNEQFF
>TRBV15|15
CATSRDTGGSETQYF
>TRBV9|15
CASSVADEGYTEAFF
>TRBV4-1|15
CASSQGVPEGEKLFF
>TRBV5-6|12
CASSLNQEKEFF
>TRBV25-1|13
CASSHPNRGGYTF
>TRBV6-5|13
CASRRTGGTEAFF
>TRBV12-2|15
CASRSRRGFFRPQHF
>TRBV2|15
CASSGTSGVEETQYF
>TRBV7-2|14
CASSLFGQRETQYF
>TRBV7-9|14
CASTGTGLFYEQYF
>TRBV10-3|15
CAISESGTSGETQYF
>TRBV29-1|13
CSVRTGVNTEAFF
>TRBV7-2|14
CASSLEGQGGQKYF
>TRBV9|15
CASSTTDRGLLGYTF